A single sample is the source of the 19 T cell receptor beta chains below, sequenced in a study of T cell responses to AZD1222 COVID-19 vaccine. Here immunoSEQ multiplex PCR was the method, and the copy in TCRdb shows in-frame clones only, minus some. This sample yields 130,000 to 150,000 clones, of which 80% to 95% are seen a single time; 2.5% to 3% belongs to the top ten. The specimen comprised peripheral blood, sampled on day 0 of MenACWY control vaccination. All receptors come from an adult in good health.

The chain carries TRBV6-5 and TRBJ2-2, with TRBD2 as a possible D gene (6 bases). This CDR3 is built from 14 residues. CDR1 and CDR2 (germline): MNHEY, SVGAGI. V dropped 6 bases and J dropped 2 bases, with 10 bases sitting between them. The DNA of the CDR3 is TGTGCCAGCAGAAGGGGACTTAACACCGGGGAGCTGTTTTTT. It is translated as CASRRGLNTGELFF.

Comment on this clone: The same CDR3 is also encoded by other DNA sequences in this sample. V and J are TRBV6-5 and TRBJ1-1; D unresolved. Germline CDR1 MNHEY, CDR2 SVGAGI. V was pared by 6 bases and J by 0 bases, with 8 bases between. The CDR3 contains 13 residues. The CDR3 DNA follows: TGTGCCAGCAGCCGATCTATGAACACTGAAGCTTTCTTT. It specifies CASSRSMNTEAFF.

This chain uses TRBV9 with TRBJ2-1, with 9 nucleotides matching TRBD2. CDR3 length equals 14 residues. Trimming took 3 bases from V and 5 from J; bases not matched to a gene: 3. The germline V gene has CDR1 SGDLS and CDR2 YYNGEE. The CDR3 sequence is CASSASGADNEQFF. The CDR3 DNA reads TGTGCCAGCAGCGCTAGCGGGGCTGACAATGAGCAGTTCTTC.

This clone was detected only once. V and J are TRBV6-6 and TRBJ2-7; D remains unclear. Germline V gene data show CDR1 as MNHNY and CDR2 as SVGAGI (reference sequence). Trimming shortened V by 0 bases and J by 0 bases, and 9 bases separated the two germline ends. The CDR3 covers 15 residues. The CDR3 DNA follows: TGTGCCAGCAGTTACTCGCCGGAGAGCTCCTACGAGCAGTACTTC. Translating gives CASSYSPESSYEQYF.

The chain carries TRBV5-1 and TRBJ1-2; no clear D gene. V gave up 0 bases and J gave up 0 bases, with 15 bases separating them. CDR3 length: 17 residues. Germline loops: CDR1 SGHRS, CDR2 YFSETQ. The CDR3 here is CASSLANSRATNYGYTF. Written as DNA, the CDR3 is TGCGCCAGCAGCTTGGCCAATTCTAGGGCCACTAACTATGGCTACACCTTC.

This rearrangement joins TRBV19 to TRBJ1-1; no reliable D call. The CDR3 is made up of 14 amino acids. V was shortened by 3 bases and J by 1 base, with 9 bases between the two germline ends. Germline loops: CDR1 LNHDA, CDR2 SQIVND (reference sequence). CDR3 coding DNA: TGTGCCAGTAGTATCGGACGGGCGAACACTGAAGCTTTCTTT. Its protein is CASSIGRANTEAFF.

This clone showed up just once. The chain joins TRBV7-3 to TRBJ2-1, with 9 bases aligning to TRBD1. CDR1 is SGHTA and CDR2 is FQGTGA in the germline V gene. V shed 5 bases, J shed 10 bases, and the junction held 6 bases outside the gene matches. The CDR3 sequence is 13 residues long. The chain's CDR3 is CASSTGTGREQFF. CDR3 bases: TGTGCCAGCAGCACCGGGACAGGGCGCGAGCAGTTCTTC.

This sequence joins TRBV7-8 and TRBJ1-6; 9 bases align to TRBD1. The CDR3 is 14 amino acids. Unmatched junction bases numbered 7, after V lost 6 bases and J lost 10 bases. Germline V gives CDR1 SGHVS, CDR2 FQNEAQ. The CDR3 is CASSLGQGGSPLHF. For the CDR3, the DNA is TGTGCCAGCAGTCTGGGACAGGGAGGATCACCCCTCCACTTT.

This sequence joins TRBV4-1 and TRBJ2-1, with no clear D. This CDR3 has 13 amino acids. The V end was cut by 1 base, the J end by 9 bases, with 10 bases between. Germline CDR1 is MGHRA and CDR2 is YSYEKL. DNA of the CDR3: TGCGCCAGCAGCCAAGTGTGGCTCGGTGAGCAGTTCTTC. This gives the protein CASSQVWLGEQFF.

The V gene is TRBV30, the J gene TRBJ1-6; no firm D call. CDR1 is GTSNPN and CDR2 is SVGIG in the germline V gene (reference sequence). The CDR3 consists of 13 residues. Between the trimmed V and J ends, which lost 5 bases and 6 bases, there was a span of 11 bases. The CDR3 DNA reads TGTGCCTGGGCCTCCCGGCCTAATTCACCCCTCCACTTT. Its translation: CAWASRPNSPLHF.

The V and J genes are TRBV2 and TRBJ2-7, with 11 bases lining up with TRBD2. This CDR3 is built from 14 residues. V gave up 5 bases and J gave up 2 bases; unmatched junction bases: 2. CDR1 and CDR2 (germline): SNHLY, FYNNEI. The CDR3 protein is CASSRLAGPYEQYF. The CDR3 nucleotides are TGTGCCAGCAGTAGACTAGCGGGACCCTACGAGCAGTACTTC.

This sequence joins TRBV6-5 and TRBJ1-1; the D is unclear. Trimming left V 6 bases short and J 0 bases short, with 11 bases between. The germline CDR1 and CDR2 sequences are MNHEY and SVGAGI. The CDR3 has 14 amino acids. CDR3 DNA sequence: TGTGCCAGCAGCCCGGTTGGCATGAACACTGAAGCTTTCTTT. Its translation is CASSPVGMNTEAFF.

V gene TRBV7-8 combines with J gene TRBJ2-7; D is undetermined. Per the germline V gene, CDR1 is SGHVS and CDR2 is FQNEAQ. The CDR3 is 17 amino acids. V lost 2 bases and J lost 0, with 17 bases in between. The CDR3 reads CASSLNWVGSSSYEQYF. The CDR3 DNA follows: TGTGCCAGCAGCTTAAATTGGGTCGGATCGAGCTCCTACGAGCAGTACTTC.

The J gene is TRBJ2-5, the V gene TRBV6-5; TRBD2 might be the D (5 bases). CDR3 size: 13 residues. Germline-derived CDR1 and CDR2 are MNHEY and SVGAGI. The V end lost 2 bases, the J end lost 5 bases, and 9 bases lay between the germline ends. The CDR3 loop reads CASSYGRRETQYF. The CDR3 coding sequence is TGTGCCAGCAGTTACGGCAGGAGGGAGACCCAGTACTTC.

This clone showed up just a few times. This chain joins TRBV29-1 and TRBJ2-7; the match to TRBD2 covers 10 bases. Germline V CDR1 and CDR2: SQVTM, ANQGSEA. V shed 5 bases, J shed 7 bases, and the junction held 5 bases outside the gene matches. The length of the CDR3 is 12 residues. In nucleotides, the CDR3 is TGCAGCGTTTCCGGGACTAGCGAGGAGCAGTACTTC. The encoded protein is CSVSGTSEEQYF.

The chain uses TRBV5-6 and TRBJ1-2, with 7 bases fitting TRBD1. Trimming removed 0 bases from V and 4 bases from J; junction bases left unmatched: 3. The CDR3 runs 14 residues. Germline V gene lookup returns CDR1 SGHDT and CDR2 YYEEEE. The CDR3 bases are TGTGCCAGCAGCTTGGCCGGGACAGCCTATGGCTACACCTTC. Encoded protein: CASSLAGTAYGYTF.

The chain joins TRBV2 to TRBJ1-5, with a tentative D call TRBD1 (5 bases). In germline, CDR1 is SNHLY, CDR2 FYNNEI. The CDR3 extends over 13 amino acids. The V end lost 4 bases, the J end lost 4 bases, and 8 bases lay between the germline ends. The CDR3 DNA reads TGTGCCAGCAGTGGCAGGGCAAATCAGCCCCAGCATTTT. It translates to CASSGRANQPQHF. The complete variable domain, with remaining parts taken from reference TRBV2 and TRBJ1-5, reads EPEVTQTPSHQVTQMGQEVILRCVPISNHLYFYWYRQILGQKVEFLVSFYNNEISEKSEIFDDQFSVERPDGSNFTLKIRSTKLEDSAMYFCASSGRANQPQHFGDGTRLSIL.

The chain employs TRBV7-6 and TRBJ2-7; 8 bases match TRBD2. This CDR3 comprises 14 residues. Germline V lookup: CDR1 SGHVS, CDR2 FNYEAQ. V was clipped by 5 bases and J by 4 bases; unmatched bases: 7. CDR3 sequence: CASSPAGGGYEQYF. CDR3 nucleotide sequence: TGTGCCAGCAGCCCCGCGGGGGGTGGATACGAGCAGTACTTC.

This clone was detected once. The rearrangement joins TRBV19 to TRBJ1-1; D gene unclear. The germline V gene encodes CDR1 LNHDA and CDR2 SQIVND (reference sequence). The CDR3 runs 13 residues. Between the trimmed V and J ends, which lost 4 bases and 10 bases, there was a span of 16 bases. The CDR3 coding sequence is TGTGCCAGTAGTAGCGAGGCATCCCGACGAGCTTTCTTT. This translates into CASSSEASRRAFF.